The 25 T cell receptor beta chains given below trace back to one sample, sequenced in a study of T cell repertoires in cytomegalovirus infection. Each CDR3 protein is one row after TCRdb ran MiXCR on the reads. The table has about 130,000 distinct CDR3 sequences, approximately 30% seen once. These receptors lack a known antigen. Sequenced here: CD8+ T cells from cultured PBMCs, sampled from culture after CMV antigen stimulation. These receptors were obtained from a human donor in good health (CMV status not recorded). Some clones in this sample may be carry-over from other donors' samples.

This rearrangement joins TRBV24-1 to TRBJ1-2; D unresolved. The V gene lost 6 bases and the J gene lost 2 bases, with 9 bases spanning the gap. The CDR3 is made up of 13 amino acids. CDR1 and CDR2 (germline): KGHDR, SFDVKD. CDR3 sequence (DNA): TGTGCCACCAGTAATGACGGGAACTATGGCTACACCTTC. Translating it yields CATSNDGNYGYTF.

J is TRBJ2-3 and V is TRBV2; 9 nucleotides agree with TRBD1. This CDR3 has 10 residues. From germline, CDR1 is SNHLY and CDR2 FYNNEI. Trimming cost V 8 bases and J 14 bases; bases outside gene matches: 5. The CDR3 DNA sequence: TGTGCCAGCTCAGGACAGGGGACGTATTTT. It is translated as CASSGQGTYF.

The sample holds one count of this clonotype. The V and J genes are TRBV2 and TRBJ2-1, with 7 bases aligning to TRBD1. V shed 6 bases, J shed 4 bases, and the junction held 0 bases outside the gene matches. CDR1 is SNHLY, CDR2 FYNNEI, per germline. The CDR3 totals 12 residues. The DNA for the CDR3 is TGTGCCAGCAGGGGACAGTACAATGAGCAGTTCTTC. It specifies CASRGQYNEQFF.

The table lists this clonotype with many counts. CDR3 coding DNA: TGTGCCAGCAGTTCCCTTGGTAGTCAGGGGTCCGCATCCTACGAGCAGTACTTC. Translated, it gives CASSSLGSQGSASYEQYF. This chain links TRBV12-3 or TRBV12-4 with TRBJ2-7; D is possibly TRBD1 (6 bases). With 4 bases removed from V and 1 base from J, the gap between germline ends came to 23 bases. The CDR3 extends over 18 amino acids.

V usage is TRBV6-8 and J usage is TRBJ2-7, with TRBD1 matching 7 bases. Germline values: CDR1 MNHGY, CDR2 SAAAGT. V gave up 2 bases and J gave up 2 bases; unmatched junction bases: 0. The CDR3 is 13 residues long. The CDR3 nucleotides read TGTGCCAGCAGTTACGACAGGGCCTACGAGCAGTACTTC. Its translation is CASSYDRAYEQYF.

This clonotype appeared a few times. The chain recombines TRBV11-2 with TRBJ1-1, with D uncertain. The CDR3 covers 10 residues. The germline V and J ends were trimmed by 1 base and 8 bases, with 2 bases remaining between them. Germline values: CDR1 SGHAT, CDR2 FQNNGV. CDR3 DNA: TGTGCCAGCAGCTTAGCAGAAGCTTTCTTT. This sequence encodes CASSLAEAFF.

This clonotype has at least ten counts. The J gene is TRBJ2-7, the V gene TRBV4-3; 10 bases line up with TRBD2. Trimming removed 3 bases from V and 3 bases from J; junction bases left unmatched: 5. Germline V gene sequence: CDR1 LGHNA, CDR2 YSLEER. CDR3 length: 15 amino acids. CDR3 in amino acids: CASSHLRTSGYEQYF. The CDR3 DNA reads as TGCGCCAGCAGCCATCTACGGACTAGCGGCTACGAGCAGTACTTC.

This clonotype appeared a few times. This chain links TRBV7-6 with TRBJ2-7, with no clear D. Germline V lookup: CDR1 SGHVS, CDR2 FNYEAQ. The CDR3 extends over 15 amino acids. V lost 3 bases and J 1 base, leaving 13 bases between the germline ends. CDR3 DNA sequence: TGTGCCAGCAGCTTGGAAGGCGACGATTCCTACGAGCAGTACTTC. Translating gives CASSLEGDDSYEQYF.

The V call is TRBV12-3 or TRBV12-4, the J call TRBJ1-2; D possibly corresponds to TRBD1 (6 bases). Trimming left V 6 bases short and J 5 bases short, with 16 bases between. This CDR3 is 14 amino acids long. CDR3 DNA: TGTGCCAGCAGACCCGACAGGCTTCCTTATGGCTACACCTTC. Its protein product is CASRPDRLPYGYTF.

This clonotype was observed a handful of times. The rearrangement links TRBV2 to TRBJ1-6; D remains unclear. V shed 3 bases and J shed 7 bases, with 4 bases lying between them. Germline V gene sequence: CDR1 SNHLY, CDR2 FYNNEI. The CDR3 runs 12 residues. In nucleotides, the CDR3 is TGTGCCAGCAGTGAGCCCAATTCACCCCTCCACTTT. Residues: CASSEPNSPLHF.

The table lists this clonotype with a few counts. J is TRBJ1-5 and V is TRBV2; TRBD1 matches at 9 bases. The CDR3 extends over 17 amino acids. Germline V gives CDR1 SNHLY, CDR2 FYNNEI. J was trimmed by 3 bases and V by 2 bases; bases with no gene match: 8. CDR3 residues: CASSELAGQGNNQPQHF. In nucleotides, the CDR3 is TGTGCCAGCAGTGAATTGGCGGGACAGGGAAACAATCAGCCCCAGCATTTT.

In this sample, this clonotype turned up many times. The rearrangement links TRBV20-1 to TRBJ2-3; D is possibly TRBD1 (6 bases). CDR3 length equals 18 residues. V lost 1 base, J lost 0 bases, and 20 bases lay in between. Germline V gives CDR1 DFQATT, CDR2 SNEGSKA (reference sequence). The CDR3 loop reads CSARVRPLTGSSTDTQYF. CDR3 in DNA: TGCAGTGCTAGAGTCCGACCGCTGACAGGCTCTAGCACAGATACGCAGTATTTT.

This clonotype appeared a few times. The V and J genes are TRBV7-4 and TRBJ2-5; D is ambiguous. The V end was cut by 5 bases, the J end by 2 bases, with 6 bases between. The CDR3 runs 12 residues. CDR1 and CDR2 from the germline V gene are SGHVT and SQSDAQ. CDR3: CASSPEQETQYF. The CDR3, as DNA: TGTGCCAGCAGCCCAGAGCAAGAGACCCAGTACTTC.

This clonotype was counted only a few times. V and J are TRBV6-1 and TRBJ2-7; perhaps D is TRBD1 or TRBD2 (5 bases each). This CDR3 spans 15 amino acids. Trimming removed 3 bases at V and 0 bases at J, with 12 bases between. Germline V gene sequence: CDR1 MNHNS, CDR2 SASEGT. CDR3 loop: CASSERDPSSYEQYF. The CDR3 region has the DNA TGTGCCAGCAGTGAGAGGGACCCTAGCTCCTACGAGCAGTACTTC.

The chain links TRBV19 to TRBJ1-5; TRBD1 matches at 9 bases. V was clipped by 4 bases and J by 7 bases; unmatched bases: 5. Germline V gene sequence: CDR1 LNHDA, CDR2 SQIVND (reference sequence). The CDR3 loop spans 14 amino acids. The CDR3 nucleotides are TGTGCCAGTAGTACGGGACAGGGTGTACAGCCCCAGCATTTT. It encodes CASSTGQGVQPQHF.

This clonotype occurred a few times. The chain links TRBV7-2 to TRBJ1-4, with 7 positions matching TRBD1. The trim removed 1 base at V and 8 bases at J, leaving 7 bases unmatched. The CDR3 is 15 amino acids. CDR1 and CDR2 (germline): SGHTA, FQGNSA. The CDR3 reads CASSLGARGMEKLFF. CDR3 sequence (DNA): TGTGCCAGCAGCTTAGGAGCCAGGGGGATGGAAAAACTGTTTTTT.

The chain recombines TRBV6-2 or TRBV6-3 with TRBJ2-7; no definite D call. CDR1 and CDR2 from the germline V gene are MNHEY and SVGEGT. This CDR3 is built from 15 residues. Trimming removed 1 base from V and 2 bases from J, with 12 bases in between. This chain's CDR3 is CASSYYLGSTYEQYF. CDR3 sequence (DNA): TGTGCCAGCAGTTACTACCTCGGCAGCACCTACGAGCAGTACTTC.

There are many counts of this clonotype. Here the CDR3 reads CASTKGTNTEAFF. In DNA form, the CDR3 reads TGTGCCAGCACCAAGGGGACGAACACTGAAGCTTTCTTT. The chain recombines TRBV6-1 with TRBJ1-1; D possibly corresponds to TRBD1 (5 bases). CDR3 length: 13 residues. Per germline, CDR1 MNHNS and CDR2 SASEGT. V lost 7 bases and J lost 1, with 10 bases in between.

This clonotype has a handful of counts. This chain uses TRBV7-2 with TRBJ2-7, with D perhaps TRBD1 or TRBD2 (7 bases each). The CDR3 totals 16 residues. The germline gives CDR1 SGHTA, CDR2 FQGNSA. The V end was cut by 4 bases, the J end by 6 bases, with 22 bases between. CDR3 protein: CASSYYGPGGGTEQYF. CDR3 in DNA: TGTGCCAGCAGCTACTACGGCCCAGGGGGGGGTACCGAGCAGTACTTC.

Notes on this clonotype: An end of the junction differs from the germline gene, which may be a read error. The V call is TRBV19, the J call TRBJ2-1; D ambiguous. Germline V gives CDR1 LNHDA, CDR2 SQIVND (reference sequence). The CDR3 length is 11 residues. Written as DNA, the CDR3 is TGTGCCAGTAGTATGCCCACAGAAAAGATCTTC. This gives the protein CASSMPTEKIF.

This clonotype appeared a few times. The chain carries TRBV12-3 or TRBV12-4 and TRBJ2-7, with 8 bases aligning to TRBD1. J was trimmed by 6 bases and V by 9 bases; bases with no gene match: 16. The CDR3 is 15 residues long. CDR3 DNA sequence: TGTGCCAGTCTTTCGTATGCAGGGGGCTTGGGCGAGCAGTACTTC. This encodes CASLSYAGGLGEQYF.

This clonotype was counted between two and nine times. The chain joins TRBV20-1 to TRBJ2-1, with D maybe TRBD2 (5 bases). With 5 bases removed from V and 3 bases from J, the gap between germline ends came to 8 bases. CDR1 is DFQATT and CDR2 is SNEGSKA in the germline V gene (reference sequence). The CDR3 covers 12 residues. The CDR3 sequence: CSARDFYNEQFF. In DNA, the CDR3 is TGCAGTGCTCGGGATTTCTACAATGAGCAGTTCTTC.

J is TRBJ2-3 and V is TRBV29-1; D perhaps matches TRBD1 (6 bases). V lost 4 bases to trimming and J lost 4 bases, with 18 bases between them. The germline V gene encodes CDR1 SQVTM and CDR2 ANQGSEA. This CDR3 has 15 amino acids. The CDR3 here is CSVVKGQRDPDTQYF. The CDR3 nucleotides are TGCAGCGTTGTTAAGGGACAAAGAGATCCAGATACGCAGTATTTT.

This clonotype was seen only a few times. The chain uses TRBV27 and TRBJ1-2, with no clear D. CDR1 and CDR2 from the germline V gene are MNHEY and SMNVEV (reference sequence). The CDR3 spans 13 residues. V was pared by 5 bases and J by 0 bases, with 7 bases between. CDR3 sequence reads: CASSIGANYGYTF. The CDR3 DNA reads TGTGCCAGCAGTATCGGAGCTAACTATGGCTACACCTTC.

This clonotype came up a few times. The chain recombines TRBV7-6 with TRBJ2-1, with 9 bases matching TRBD2. The trim removed 0 bases at V and 7 bases at J, leaving 4 bases unmatched. The CDR3 runs 15 residues. The germline V gene encodes CDR1 SGHVS and CDR2 FNYEAQ. The CDR3 spells CASSLAAGGSNEQFF. CDR3 DNA sequence: TGTGCCAGCAGCTTAGCCGCGGGGGGGAGTAATGAGCAGTTCTTC.